The rows below give T cell receptor beta chains drawn from one sample of a study of blood T cells in healthy people across ages. TCRdb re-derived calls from the 5' RACE reads in MiXCR, one entry per CDR3 protein. The table has under 1,000,000 distinct CDR3 sequences, about 37% seen once. The sample was blood. Source of these receptors: a man aged 18 to 30 in good health. Each CDR3 is given with its conserved first and last residue. Each record gives: clone size, V gene, J gene, D gene, CDR3 DNA, CDR3 protein. A D gene is named only where the DNA matches it firmly. Size is stated for part of the rows, as once, few or many counts, or as a class when the clone is expanded.

.	TRBV27	TRBJ2-5	.	TGTGCCAGCACCACAATTTCGGCCCGGGGGTCAGAGACCCAGTACTTC	CASTTISARGSETQYF
.	TRBV5-1	TRBJ2-1	.	TGCGCCAGCGGCTCCGGGACGGACTACAATGAGCAGTTCTTC	CASGSGTDYNEQFF
.	TRBV7-6	TRBJ2-7	.	TGTGCCAGCAGCAATACATACTGGATCTCCTACAATGAGCAGTACTTC	CASSNTYWISYNEQYF
many	TRBV2	TRBJ2-1	TRBD2	TGTGCCAGCAGCCGAGACGGGGGGGGTGAGCAGTTCTTC	CASSRDGGGEQFF
many	TRBV7-8	TRBJ2-5	.	TGTGCCAGCAGCGAAAACACAGGGCAAGAGACCCAGTACTTC	CASSENTGQETQYF
.	TRBV6-5	TRBJ1-1	TRBD1	TGTGCCAGCAGACAGGGGAGAGACACTGAAGCTTTCTTT	CASRQGRDTEAFF
few	TRBV2	TRBJ1-5	.	TGTGCCAGCAGTCGGACAGAAGTAGGTCAGCCCCAGCATTTT	CASSRTEVGQPQHF
.	TRBV7-8	TRBJ2-7	.	TGTGCCAGTAGCTCAGTACAGGGCATTTGGAATGAGCAGTACTTC	CASSSVQGIWNEQYF
.	TRBV20-1	TRBJ2-3	.	TGCAGTGCTAGAGATGGTAGGGGGGGGCCCGCAGATACGCAGTATTTT	CSARDGRGGPADTQYF
.	TRBV7-2	TRBJ1-2	.	TGTGCCAGCAGCGTTTCTGGGGTGACGGGTCGCGGCGACTATGGCTACACCTTC	CASSVSGVTGRGDYGYTF
.	TRBV12-3/TRBV12-4	TRBJ1-3	.	TGTGCCAGCGGAACGAGCACCATATATTTT	CASGTSTIYF
.	TRBV20-1	TRBJ1-4	.	TGCAGTGCCGAACCCCAATGGGGGGGCGAAAAACTGTTTTTT	CSAEPQWGGEKLFF
few	TRBV29-1	TRBJ1-4	.	TGCAGCGTTGAGGTGACAGTTGGTGAAAAACTGTTTTTT	CSVEVTVGEKLFF
few	TRBV7-2	TRBJ1-1	.	TGTGCCAGCAGACAAAGGCCGGGCGACACTGAAGCTTTCTTT	CASRQRPGDTEAFF
.	TRBV10-3	TRBJ1-4	.	TGTGCCATCAGTGAGTCGGGGTTTGAAAAACTGTTTTTT	CAISESGFEKLFF
few	TRBV27	TRBJ2-3	.	TGTGCCAGCATTAGGTCCGGTACAGATACGCAGTATTTT	CASIRSGTDTQYF
few	TRBV20-1	TRBJ1-5	TRBD1	TGCAGTGCTCAGGGGGCTAAGGGCAATCAGCCCCAGCATTTT	CSAQGAKGNQPQHF
.	TRBV11-2	TRBJ2-2	.	TGTGCCAGCAGCTTACCCTCGGGGTACACCGGGGAGCTGTTTTTT	CASSLPSGYTGELFF
.	TRBV9	TRBJ2-5	.	TGTGCCAGCAGCGTACTGGACGGGGGCCAAGAGACCCAGTACTTC	CASSVLDGGQETQYF
few	TRBV12-3/TRBV12-4	TRBJ1-1	.	TGTGCCAGCAGTTTTTGGGGCACTGAAGCTTTCTTT	CASSFWGTEAFF
many	TRBV12-3/TRBV12-4	TRBJ2-1	.	TGTGCCAGCAGCCAGACAGGCCTTGACTACAATGAGCAGTTCTTC	CASSQTGLDYNEQFF